This T cell receptor beta chain emerged from a study of CD8 T cells in ankylosing spondylitis. The TCR beta libraries were generated through quantitative 5'-RACE incorporating molecular barcodes. In TCRdb, the 5' RACE reads were re-called with MiXCR into one record per CDR3 protein. The repertoire holds 200,000 to 250,000 distinct CDR3 sequences, with about 26% as singletons. Findings of the study overall: The authors reported significant enrichment of disease-linked clones in matched ankylosing spondylitis synovial fluid.

Trimming stripped 8 bases from V and 0 bases from J, with 8 bases between. Looked up from germline, CDR1 is ENHRY and CDR2 is SYGVKD. There are 12 residues in the CDR3. In the case of this clonotype: Its antigen is not identified.

The chain links TRBV10-3 to TRBJ2-7; tentatively, D is TRBD1 (6 bases). The source material was blood, either unsorted or a sorted T cell fraction (not recorded which). The sequence derives from a male donor with ankylosing spondylitis or in good health (not recorded which). The CDR3 here is CAIQGTSYEQYF. The CDR3 DNA reads TGTGCCATCCAGGGGACCTCCTACGAGCAGTACTTC.